This is a list of T cell receptor beta chains from one sample in a study of T cell repertoires in ileal Crohn's disease. The repertoire was sequenced with immunoSEQ multiplex PCR; TCRdb's copy has only in-frame clones and lacks some. The table has about 1,700 clones, approximately 80% seen once. Material for sequencing was ileal tissue. The source is an adult with Crohn's disease. CDR3s leave out the opening cysteine and the closing phenylalanine or tryptophan. Each record gives: J gene, V gene, CDR3 protein.

J: TRBJ2-2
V: TRBV10-2
CDR3: ASTPNTGELF

J: TRBJ1-1
V: TRBV30
CDR3: AWSVGRVGGNTEAF

J: TRBJ2-7
V: TRBV19
CDR3: ATKESSGSYEQY

J: TRBJ2-2
V: TRBV27
CDR3: ASSFKRGRKRNTGELF

J: TRBJ1-5
V: TRBV19
CDR3: ASTVDRGLNQPQH

J: TRBJ1-6
V: TRBV6-5
CDR3: ASRGPIDSPLH

J: TRBJ1-1
V: TRBV4-1
CDR3: ASSQRQGRDTEAF

J: TRBJ1-1
V: TRBV7-9
CDR3: ASSSPGMNTEAF

J: TRBJ1-2
V: TRBV19
CDR3: ASSTRGGLNRGYT

J: TRBJ1-2
V: TRBV7-8
CDR3: ASSPLVLGGVGYT